This TCR beta chain comes out of a study of technical replicates of blood from several donors. Sequencing used immunoSEQ multiplex PCR; TCRdb keeps in-frame clones, though not all of them. The sample shows approximately 70,000 clones, approximately 91% of them seen only once. The CDR3 consists of 12 residues. The V gene lost 10 bases and the J gene lost 1 base, with 9 bases spanning the gap. CDR1 is WNHNN and CDR2 is SYGVQD in the germline V gene (reference sequence). Material: PBMCs. The TCR sequence derives from a human donor in good health. Some clones in this sample may be carry-over from other donors' samples. The chain employs TRBV10-1 and TRBJ2-3; no clear D gene. The chain's CDR3 is CATPSGTDTQYF. The CDR3 bases are TGCGCCACCCCCAGCGGCACAGATACGCAGTATTTT.